Listed below are T cell receptor beta chains from one sample, sequenced in a study of beta chain features in type 1 diabetes. Clones were sequenced by immunoSEQ multiplex PCR, and TCRdb holds only the in-frame ones, with some missing. The sample has over 100,000 clones, almost 40% seen once; the top ten hold around 0.07%. Sequencing input: stem cell memory CD4+ T cells from blood. The receptors shown here come from a woman under 30 in good health. CDR3s include the opening cysteine and the closing phenylalanine or tryptophan. The D gene is left open where the match is weak. Clone size is stated in some rows and not others, as once, few, many or a class when expanded.

j_call d_call v_call clone_size cdr3_length cdr3_nt cdr3_aa
TRBJ2-2 TRBD2 TRBV6-5 . 15 TGTGCCAGCAGTCAAACTAGCGGGAGATCCGGGGAGCTGTTTTTT CASSQTSGRSGELFF
TRBJ2-3 TRBD2 TRBV7-3 . 17 TGTGCCAGCAGCAAGGGACTAGCGGGAACGGCCACAGATACGCAGTATTTT CASSKGLAGTATDTQYF
TRBJ2-5 TRBD2 TRBV19 . 12 TGTGCCAGTAGTACCTTCCCGGGAGGCCAGTACTTC CASSTFPGGQYF
TRBJ2-7 . TRBV28 . 16 TGTGCCAGCAGTGTCACCCGCTACCGCTCCAACTACGAGCAGTACTTC CASSVTRYRSNYEQYF
TRBJ1-2 . TRBV19 . 13 TGTGCCAGCGGGGGACTGGACGTCTATGGCTACACCTTC CASGGLDVYGYTF
TRBJ1-2 TRBD1 TRBV9 . 14 TGTGCCAGCAGCGTAGCTGACAGGGACTATGGCTACACCTTC CASSVADRDYGYTF
TRBJ1-1 . TRBV27 . 13 TGTGCCAGCGGTGTCAGGGCAGGTACTGAAGCTTTCTTT CASGVRAGTEAFF
TRBJ2-1 . TRBV19 few 15 TGTGCCAGTAGTAGACGGGGGACAGACTACAATGAGCAGTTCTTC CASSRRGTDYNEQFF
TRBJ2-7 . TRBV14 . 16 TGTGCCAGCAGCCACCCCCGGGGTGGAGGAGCCTACGAGCAGTACTTC CASSHPRGGGAYEQYF
TRBJ1-1 . TRBV11-2 . 17 TGTGCCAGCAGCTTTAACCTTGTTTCAGGGGTGAACACTGAAGCTTTCTTT CASSFNLVSGVNTEAFF
TRBJ2-7 . TRBV18 . 15 TGTGCCAGCTCACCGGCCGGAGCAAGCTCCTACGAGCAGTACTTC CASSPAGASSYEQYF
TRBJ2-1 TRBD2 TRBV19 once 13 TGTGCCAGCGCCGGGACTAGCGCCAATGAGCAGTTCTTC CASAGTSANEQFF
TRBJ2-5 TRBD1 TRBV9 . 15 TGTGCCAGCAGCGTAGTTGGGACAGGCCAAGGGACCCAGTACTTC CASSVVGTGQGTQYF
TRBJ1-3 . TRBV6-1 few 15 TGTGCCAGCAGTGAGGCCGGGTTCACTGGAAACACCATATATTTT CASSEAGFTGNTIYF
TRBJ2-5 . TRBV7-2 . 12 TGTGCCAGCAGCTTACTCTTAGAGACCCAGTACTTC CASSLLLETQYF
TRBJ2-7 TRBD1 TRBV18 . 15 TGTGCCAGCTCATTTGACAGGGCTAGGTCCTACGAGCAGTACTTC CASSFDRARSYEQYF
TRBJ1-4 . TRBV5-4 few 15 TGTGCCAGCAGCTTGGCTGGGGCGGGAAATGAAAAACTGTTTTTT CASSLAGAGNEKLFF
TRBJ2-2 TRBD2 TRBV7-9 . 19 TGTGCCAGCAGCTTTGGGGGTACTAGCGGGACTCTGAACACCGGGGAGCTGTTTTTT CASSFGGTSGTLNTGELFF
TRBJ2-1 . TRBV7-9 few 12 TGTGCCAGCAGCTTATTCGATAGAGAGCAGTTCTTC CASSLFDREQFF
TRBJ2-7 . TRBV18 . 13 TGTGCCAGCTCCGATGGCCAGTACTACGAGCAGTACTTC CASSDGQYYEQYF
TRBJ1-2 . TRBV29-1 . 13 TGCAGCGTGCACCTATCCGGAGTTCAGGGCTACACCTTC CSVHLSGVQGYTF
TRBJ1-1 . TRBV19 few 13 TGTGCCAGTAGTCCGCGGGGGACAAATGATGCTTTCTTT CASSPRGTNDAFF